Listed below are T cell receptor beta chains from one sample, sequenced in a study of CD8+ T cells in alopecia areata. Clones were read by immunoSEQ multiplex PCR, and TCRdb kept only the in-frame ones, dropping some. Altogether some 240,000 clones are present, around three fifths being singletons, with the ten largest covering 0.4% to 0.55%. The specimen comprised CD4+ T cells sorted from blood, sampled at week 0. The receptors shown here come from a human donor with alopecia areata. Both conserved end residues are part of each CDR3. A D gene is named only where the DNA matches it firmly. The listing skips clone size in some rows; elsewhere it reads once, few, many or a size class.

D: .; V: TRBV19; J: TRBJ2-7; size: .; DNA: TGTGCCACCTCAACTAGAGGCTACGAGCAGTACTTC; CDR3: CATSTRGYEQYF
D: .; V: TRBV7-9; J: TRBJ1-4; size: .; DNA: TGTGCCAGCAGTCCGAGATGGGCTGCGGATGAAAAACTGTTTTTT; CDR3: CASSPRWAADEKLFF
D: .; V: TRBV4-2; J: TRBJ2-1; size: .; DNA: TGTGCCAGCAGCCGCCTGCTAAATTCTATTAATGAGCAGTTCTTC; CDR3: CASSRLLNSINEQFF
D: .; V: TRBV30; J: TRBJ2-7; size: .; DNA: TGTGCCTGGAGTACCCAGCCATTCTACGAGCAGTACTTC; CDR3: CAWSTQPFYEQYF
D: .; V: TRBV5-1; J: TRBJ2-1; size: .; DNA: TGCGCCAGCAGCTTGGATGGGGCCGGTGAGCAGTTCTTC; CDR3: CASSLDGAGEQFF
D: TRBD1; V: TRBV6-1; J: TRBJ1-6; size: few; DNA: TGTGCCACTCTTGCCGGGACAGGGTTTAGCCGACCTCTCCACTTT; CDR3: CATLAGTGFSRPLHF
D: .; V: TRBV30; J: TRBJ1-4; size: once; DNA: TGTGCCTACCAGAGATCAACTAATGAAAAACTGTTTTTT; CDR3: CAYQRSTNEKLFF
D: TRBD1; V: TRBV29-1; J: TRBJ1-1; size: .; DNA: TGCAGCGTTGAAAGGGGACAGGGGAACACTGAAGCTTTCTTT; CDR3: CSVERGQGNTEAFF
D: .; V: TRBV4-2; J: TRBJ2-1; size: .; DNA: TGTGCCAGCAGCCAAGATCTCATGAATGAGCAGTTCTTC; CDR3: CASSQDLMNEQFF
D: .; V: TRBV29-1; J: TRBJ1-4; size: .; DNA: TGCAGCGTCCGACGGAATGAAAAACTGTTTTTT; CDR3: CSVRRNEKLFF
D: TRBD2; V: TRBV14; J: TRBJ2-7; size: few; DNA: TGTGCCAGCAGCCAAGCGACTAGCGGGACCTACGAGCAGTACTTC; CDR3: CASSQATSGTYEQYF
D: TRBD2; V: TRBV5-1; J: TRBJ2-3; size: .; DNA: TGCGCCAGCAGCTTTTCGCGGGAGGGCCCAGATACGCAGTATTTT; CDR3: CASSFSREGPDTQYF
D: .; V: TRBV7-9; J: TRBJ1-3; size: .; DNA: TGTGCCAGCAGCCCGCCCCAGGGGTACGGAAACACCATATATTTT; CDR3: CASSPPQGYGNTIYF
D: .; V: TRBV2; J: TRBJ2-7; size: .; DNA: TGTGCCAGCAAACGAGAAGCGATCGGAACCTACGAGCAGTACTTC; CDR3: CASKREAIGTYEQYF
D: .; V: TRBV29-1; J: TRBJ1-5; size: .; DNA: TGCAGCGTCTCGATTCAGAATAGCAATCAGCCCCAGCATTTT; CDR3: CSVSIQNSNQPQHF
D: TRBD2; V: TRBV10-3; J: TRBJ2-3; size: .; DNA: TGTGCCATCAGTGAACTAGCGGGGAGCACAGATACGCAGTATTTT; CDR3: CAISELAGSTDTQYF
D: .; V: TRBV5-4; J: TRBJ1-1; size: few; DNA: TGTGCCAGCAGCTTGGGGGGCAGCATGAACACTGAAGCTTTCTTT; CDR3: CASSLGGSMNTEAFF
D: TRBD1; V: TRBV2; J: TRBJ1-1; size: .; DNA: TGTGCCAGCAGTGCCCGGACAGGTATGAACACTGAAGCTTTCTTT; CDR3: CASSARTGMNTEAFF
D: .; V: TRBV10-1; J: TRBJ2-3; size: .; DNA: TGCGCCAGCAGTCGGGGAGATACGCAGTATTTT; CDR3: CASSRGDTQYF
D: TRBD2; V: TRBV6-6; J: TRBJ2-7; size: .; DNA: TGTGCCAGCAGTTACTCCGGGGGGACCTACGAGCAGTACTTC; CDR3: CASSYSGGTYEQYF
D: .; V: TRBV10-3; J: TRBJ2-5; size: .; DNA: TGTGCCATCAGTGAACCTCGTGGCGGCCAAGAGACCCAGTACTTC; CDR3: CAISEPRGGQETQYF
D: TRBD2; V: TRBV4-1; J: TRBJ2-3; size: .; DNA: TGCGCCAGCAGCCAAGCGGAGCGGGGAGTTACAGATACGCAGTATTTT; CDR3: CASSQAERGVTDTQYF
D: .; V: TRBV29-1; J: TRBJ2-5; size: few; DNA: TGCAGCGTTGAACAGCTTATACAAGAGACCCAGTACTTC; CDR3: CSVEQLIQETQYF
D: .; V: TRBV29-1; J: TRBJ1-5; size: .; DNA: TGCAGCGTTGGATACGGCATAGGGAAGCCCCAGCATTTT; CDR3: CSVGYGIGKPQHF
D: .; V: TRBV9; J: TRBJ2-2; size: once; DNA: TGTGCCAGCAGCCCCGGCGGGCACGCGAACACCGGGGAGCTGTTTTTT; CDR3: CASSPGGHANTGELFF
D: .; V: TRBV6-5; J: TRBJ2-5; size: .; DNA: TGTGCCAGCACCGAGACTAGTTCAGAGACCCAGTACTTC; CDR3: CASTETSSETQYF
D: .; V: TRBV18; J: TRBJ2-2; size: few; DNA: TGTGCCAGCTCACCCTCAGGGGCCTCGAACACCGGGGAGCTGTTTTTT; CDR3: CASSPSGASNTGELFF
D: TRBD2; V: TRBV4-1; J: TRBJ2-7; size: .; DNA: TGCGCCAGCAGCCCCCTGGGACTAGCGTCGGACGAGCAGTACTTC; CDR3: CASSPLGLASDEQYF
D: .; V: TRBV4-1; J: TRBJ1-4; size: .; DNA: TGCGCCAGCAGCCAAGCCAGGACGGGAAATAATGAAAAACTGTTTTTT; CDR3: CASSQARTGNNEKLFF
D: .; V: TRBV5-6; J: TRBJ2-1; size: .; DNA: TGTGCCAGCAGCTTGGGACTAGTGATGAATGAGCAGTTCTTC; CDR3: CASSLGLVMNEQFF
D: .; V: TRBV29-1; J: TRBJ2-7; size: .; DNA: TGCAGCGTTGTTATTGTGGGGGAGCAGTACTTC; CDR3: CSVVIVGEQYF
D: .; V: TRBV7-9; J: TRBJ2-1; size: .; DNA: TGTGCCAGCAGCTCCTACATCGGTGAGCAGTTCTTC; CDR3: CASSSYIGEQFF
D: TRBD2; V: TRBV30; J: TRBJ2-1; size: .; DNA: TGTGCCTGCGAGCGGGGGGGCTTAAGACGAGGCTCCTACAATGAGCAGTTCTTC; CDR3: CACERGGLRRGSYNEQFF
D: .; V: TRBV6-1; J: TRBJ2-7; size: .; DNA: TGTGCCAGCACGAGGACGGAATCCTACGAGCAGTACTTC; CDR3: CASTRTESYEQYF
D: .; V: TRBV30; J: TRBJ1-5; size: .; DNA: TGTGCCTGGAGTTATTTGGGGGGGCGCGAACAGCCCCAGCATTTT; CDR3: CAWSYLGGREQPQHF
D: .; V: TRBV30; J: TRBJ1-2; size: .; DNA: TGTGCCTGGAACAGGGAGTCTGGCTACACCTTC; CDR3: CAWNRESGYTF